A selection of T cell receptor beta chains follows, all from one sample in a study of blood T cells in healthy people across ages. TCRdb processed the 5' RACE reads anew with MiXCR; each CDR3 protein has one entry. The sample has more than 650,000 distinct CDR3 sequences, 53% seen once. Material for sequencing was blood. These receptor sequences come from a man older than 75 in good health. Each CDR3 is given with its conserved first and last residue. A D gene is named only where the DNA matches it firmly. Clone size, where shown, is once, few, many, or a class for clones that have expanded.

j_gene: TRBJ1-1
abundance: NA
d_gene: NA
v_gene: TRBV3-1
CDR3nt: TGTGCCAGCAGCCAAGGCAGGACCCTGAACACTGAAGCTTTCTTT
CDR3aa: CASSQGRTLNTEAFF

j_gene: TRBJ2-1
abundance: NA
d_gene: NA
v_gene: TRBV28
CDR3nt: TGTGCCAGCAGCCCTCGGGGGCGTTTTGAGCAGTTCTTC
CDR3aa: CASSPRGRFEQFF

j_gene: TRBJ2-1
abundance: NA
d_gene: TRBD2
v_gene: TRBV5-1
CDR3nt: TGCGCCAGCAGCTTATTCAGCAGCGGGAGACCGTACAATGAGCAGTTCTTC
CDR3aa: CASSLFSSGRPYNEQFF

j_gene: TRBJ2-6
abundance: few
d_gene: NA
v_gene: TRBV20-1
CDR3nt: TGCAGTGCTAGAGGGTTGGAGAACGTCCTGACTTTC
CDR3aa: CSARGLENVLTF

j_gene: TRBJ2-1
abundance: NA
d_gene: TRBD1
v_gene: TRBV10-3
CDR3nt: TGTGCCATCGCCGGGACAGGGATTATGAATGAGCAGTTCTTC
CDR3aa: CAIAGTGIMNEQFF

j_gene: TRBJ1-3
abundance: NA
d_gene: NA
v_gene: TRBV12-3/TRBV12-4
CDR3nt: TGTGCCAGCAGTTTATATATCCGGCCGGACACCATATATTTT
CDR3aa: CASSLYIRPDTIYF

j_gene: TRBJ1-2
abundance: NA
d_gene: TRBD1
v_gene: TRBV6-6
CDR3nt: TGTGCCGGCAGTTACCCAGCGGGACAGTATGGCTACACCTTC
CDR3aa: CAGSYPAGQYGYTF

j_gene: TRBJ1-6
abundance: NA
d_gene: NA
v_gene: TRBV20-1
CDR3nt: TGCAGTGCTAGCCAAGGGGCCAATAATTCACCCCTCCACTTT
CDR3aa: CSASQGANNSPLHF

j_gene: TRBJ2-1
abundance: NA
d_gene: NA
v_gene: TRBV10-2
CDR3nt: TGCGCCAGCAGGGACCCCGGGGGGCAGTTCTTC
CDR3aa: CASRDPGGQFF

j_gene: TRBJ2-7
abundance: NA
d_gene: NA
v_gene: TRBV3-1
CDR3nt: TGTGCCAGCACCAGACGGGCCAGCTCCTACGAGCAGTACTTC
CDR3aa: CASTRRASSYEQYF

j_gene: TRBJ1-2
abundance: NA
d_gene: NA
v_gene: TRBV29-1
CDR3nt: TGCAGCGTGGGGATTGGGCGAGGCTACACCTTC
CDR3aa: CSVGIGRGYTF

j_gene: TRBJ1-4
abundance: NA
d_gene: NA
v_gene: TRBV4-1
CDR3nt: TGCGCCAGCAGCCAAGTACCTGGACAGTCTAATGAAAAACTGTTTTTT
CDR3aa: CASSQVPGQSNEKLFF

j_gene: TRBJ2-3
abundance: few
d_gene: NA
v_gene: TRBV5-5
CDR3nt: TGTGCCAGCAGCTTGGTAGGGAAAGATACGCAGTATTTT
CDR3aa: CASSLVGKDTQYF

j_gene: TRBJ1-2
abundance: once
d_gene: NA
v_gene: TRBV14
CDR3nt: TGTGCCAGCAGCCCGTTGGGCAGGGACTATGGCTACACCTTC
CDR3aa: CASSPLGRDYGYTF

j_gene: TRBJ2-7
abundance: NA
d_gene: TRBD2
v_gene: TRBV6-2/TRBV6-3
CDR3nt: TGTGCCAGCAGTTCGAGGGGACTAGGTGCCTACGAGCAGTACTTC
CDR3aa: CASSSRGLGAYEQYF

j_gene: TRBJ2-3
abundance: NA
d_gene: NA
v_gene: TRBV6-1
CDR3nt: TGTACCAGCAGTGAAGGTCCACAGGGAGGGCACAGATACGCGTATTTT
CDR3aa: CTSSEGPQGGHRYAYF

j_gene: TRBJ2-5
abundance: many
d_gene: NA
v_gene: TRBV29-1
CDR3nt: TGCAGCGTCTCCTGGGACACAGAGACCCAGTACTTC
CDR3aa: CSVSWDTETQYF

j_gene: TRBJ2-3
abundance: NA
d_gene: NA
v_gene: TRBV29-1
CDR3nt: TGCAGCGTGAGAGATAGCGACAGATACGCGTATTTT
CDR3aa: CSVRDSDRYAYF

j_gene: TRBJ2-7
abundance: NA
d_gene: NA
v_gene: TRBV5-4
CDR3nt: TGTGCCAGCAGCTTCGATAAGCGTGGTTCCTACGAGCAGTACTTC
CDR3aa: CASSFDKRGSYEQYF

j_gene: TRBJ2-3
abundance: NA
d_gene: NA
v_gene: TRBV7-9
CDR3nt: TGTGCCACCGAACCCACAGATACGCAGTATTTT
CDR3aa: CATEPTDTQYF

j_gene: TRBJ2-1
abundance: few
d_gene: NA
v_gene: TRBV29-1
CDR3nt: TGCAGCGCCGAACCAGGGCCGGCTCACTACAATGAGCAGTTCTTC
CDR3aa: CSAEPGPAHYNEQFF

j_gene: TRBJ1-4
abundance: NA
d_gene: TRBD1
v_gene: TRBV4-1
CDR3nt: TGCGCCAGCAGCCAACTTCTTGGACAGGGCTCAAGAAATGAAAAACTGTTTTTT
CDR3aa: CASSQLLGQGSRNEKLFF

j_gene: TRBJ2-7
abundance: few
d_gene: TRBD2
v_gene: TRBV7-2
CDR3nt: TGTGCCAGCAGCTTAGCGAGTGCGGGAGGGCCCTACGAGCAGTACTTC
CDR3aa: CASSLASAGGPYEQYF

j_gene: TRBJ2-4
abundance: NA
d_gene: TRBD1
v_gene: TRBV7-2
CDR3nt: TGTGCCAGCAGCTTAGCCGGGACAGGGAAGGCCAAAAACATTCAGTACTTC
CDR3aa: CASSLAGTGKAKNIQYF

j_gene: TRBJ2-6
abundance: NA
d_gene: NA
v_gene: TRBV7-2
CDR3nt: TGTGCCAGCAGCTACGGACAGTCTGGCTCTGGGGCCAACGTCCTGACTTTC
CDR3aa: CASSYGQSGSGANVLTF

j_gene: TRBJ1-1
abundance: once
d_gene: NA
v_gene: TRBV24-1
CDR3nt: TGTGCCACCAGACCCTCCGGACTGAACACTGAAGCTTTCTTT
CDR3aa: CATRPSGLNTEAFF

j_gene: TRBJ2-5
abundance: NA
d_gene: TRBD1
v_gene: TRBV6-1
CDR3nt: TGTGCCATCTCAGGGGGCGGCAACCCTACGACCCAGTACTTC
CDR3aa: CAISGGGNPTTQYF

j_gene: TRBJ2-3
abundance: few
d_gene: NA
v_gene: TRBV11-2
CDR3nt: TGTGCCAGCAGCTCACCGCCATACGCGTATTTT
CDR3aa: CASSSPPYAYF

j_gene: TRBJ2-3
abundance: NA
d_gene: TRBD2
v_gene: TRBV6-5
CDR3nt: TGTGCCAGCAGTTACTGGGTTAGCGGGGCGAGCACAGATACGCAGTATTTT
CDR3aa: CASSYWVSGASTDTQYF

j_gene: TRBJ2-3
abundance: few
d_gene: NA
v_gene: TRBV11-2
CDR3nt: TGTGCCAGCAGCTTATTCGAAGAGAGCACAGATACGCAGTATTTT
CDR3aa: CASSLFEESTDTQYF

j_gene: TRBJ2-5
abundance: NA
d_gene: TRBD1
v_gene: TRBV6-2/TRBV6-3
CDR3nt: TGTGCCAGCAGACGGGACAGGGCGAGGGAGACCCAGTACTTC
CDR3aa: CASRRDRARETQYF

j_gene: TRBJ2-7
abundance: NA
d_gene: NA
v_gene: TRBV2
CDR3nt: TGTGCCAGCAGGTGGGGGCGAACCTACGAGCAGTACTTC
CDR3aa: CASRWGRTYEQYF